This is a list of T cell receptor beta chains from one sample in a study of blood T cell repertoires in COVID-19. Profiled with immunoSEQ multiplex PCR; TCRdb holds only in-frame clones, not every one. The sample shows 360,000 or so clones, around 92% of them seen only once. The sequenced material came from PBMCs or T cells enriched from blood (not recorded which). All receptors come from a young woman who had recovered from COVID-19. CDR3s include the opening cysteine and the closing phenylalanine or tryptophan. The order of the fields is J gene, D gene, clone size, V gene, CDR3 protein, CDR3 DNA. The D gene is left open where the match is weak. Size tells how often a clone was seen (once, few, many) or the class of an expanded clone, and some rows leave it out.

TRBJ1-2 | TRBD1 | NA | TRBV27 | CASSPRWTGANISPTKYGYTF | TGTGCCAGCAGCCCCCGATGGACAGGGGCGAATATTTCCCCCACCAAATATGGCTACACCTTC
TRBJ1-6 | TRBD1 | NA | TRBV6-5 | CASSYLGTDYNSPLHF | TGTGCCAGCAGTTACCTAGGGACAGATTATAATTCACCCCTCCACTTT
TRBJ1-1 | NA | NA | TRBV20-1 | CSAGGGTEAFF | TGCAGTGCGGGCGGAGGCACTGAAGCTTTCTTT
TRBJ1-2 | TRBD1 | NA | TRBV28 | CASSDSGQPATNYGYTF | TGTGCCAGCAGTGATTCGGGACAGCCTGCTACTAACTATGGCTACACCTTC
TRBJ1-5 | TRBD1 | few | TRBV27 | CASSFFSGGRRQPQHF | TGTGCCAGCAGTTTCTTCTCAGGGGGGCGGCGTCAGCCCCAGCATTTT
TRBJ2-7 | TRBD2 | NA | TRBV11-1 | CASSFASGGYYEQYF | TGTGCCAGCAGCTTCGCTAGCGGGGGGTACTACGAGCAGTACTTC
TRBJ1-2 | NA | NA | TRBV24-1 | CATRTGYYGYTF | TGTGCCACCAGGACAGGCTACTATGGCTACACCTTC
TRBJ2-2 | NA | NA | TRBV30 | CAWTLSQANTGELFF | TGTGCCTGGACCCTATCCCAGGCGAACACCGGGGAGCTGTTTTTT
TRBJ1-2 | NA | NA | TRBV25-1 | CASSESSGPVNYGYTF | TGTGCCAGCAGTGAATCGTCAGGGCCGGTTAACTATGGCTACACCTTC
TRBJ1-5 | TRBD1 | NA | TRBV18 | CASSLTGGNSNQPQHF | TGTGCCAGCTCACTGACAGGGGGAAATAGCAATCAGCCCCAGCATTTT
TRBJ2-7 | NA | NA | TRBV18 | CASSPDGSLSDEQYF | TGTGCCAGCTCACCCGATGGCTCCTTGTCTGACGAGCAGTACTTC
TRBJ1-1 | TRBD1 | NA | TRBV27 | CASWGQTNTEAFF | TGTGCCAGCTGGGGACAGACGAACACTGAAGCTTTCTTT
TRBJ2-3 | TRBD2 | once | TRBV30 | CAWSLSGGTDTQYF | TGTGCCTGGAGCCTTAGCGGGGGGACAGATACGCAGTATTTT
TRBJ2-1 | NA | NA | TRBV6-5 | CASRRDHFPGEQFF | TGTGCCAGCAGAAGGGATCACTTTCCGGGGGAGCAGTTCTTC
TRBJ2-2 | NA | NA | TRBV11-2 | CASSLQSAGELFF | TGTGCCAGCAGCTTACAGAGCGCCGGGGAGCTGTTTTTT
TRBJ1-5 | NA | NA | TRBV19 | CASSIQGSSNQPQHF | TGTGCCAGTAGTATACAGGGGAGCAGCAATCAGCCCCAGCATTTT
TRBJ2-7 | NA | NA | TRBV28 | CASSVPGAHYEQYF | TGTGCCAGCAGTGTACCAGGGGCCCACTACGAGCAGTACTTC
TRBJ1-2 | TRBD1 | NA | TRBV27 | CASSPRQGVDYGYTF | TGTGCCAGCAGTCCCAGACAGGGGGTGGACTATGGCTACACCTTC
TRBJ1-6 | TRBD1 | NA | TRBV27 | CASSWGQGTSYNSPLHF | TGTGCCAGCAGTTGGGGACAGGGGACTTCCTATAATTCACCCCTCCACTTT
TRBJ1-6 | NA | NA | TRBV7-9 | CASSSQGNSPLHF | TGTGCCAGCAGCTCACAGGGTAATTCACCCCTCCACTTT
TRBJ2-1 | TRBD2 | once | TRBV5-6 | CASSEVAGGPDFHEQFF | TGTGCCAGCAGCGAGGTAGCGGGAGGGCCTGATTTCCATGAGCAGTTCTTC
TRBJ2-7 | NA | few | TRBV30 | CAWSVGTLYEQYF | TGTGCCTGGAGCGTGGGGACACTCTACGAGCAGTACTTC
TRBJ1-2 | NA | NA | TRBV7-2 | CASSLEGRAHGYTF | TGTGCCAGCAGCTTAGAAGGCAGGGCTCATGGCTACACCTTC
TRBJ2-1 | NA | NA | TRBV3-1/TRBV3-2 | CASSQDLRNEQFF | TGTGCCAGCAGCCAAGATCTGAGGAATGAGCAGTTCTTC
TRBJ1-1 | NA | NA | TRBV14 | CASSLSRDVAEAFF | TGTGCCAGCAGCCTCTCCAGGGATGTTGCTGAAGCTTTCTTT
TRBJ1-5 | TRBD1 | NA | TRBV18 | CASSPGTGGNQPQHF | TGTGCCAGCTCACCTGGTACAGGGGGCAATCAGCCCCAGCATTTT
TRBJ2-6 | NA | NA | TRBV4-2 | CASSWGLGSGANVLTF | TGTGCCAGCAGCTGGGGGCTAGGCTCTGGGGCCAACGTCCTGACTTTC
TRBJ2-7 | TRBD2 | NA | TRBV5-1 | CASSLAGTSGYEQYF | TGCGCCAGCAGCTTGGCCGGGACTAGCGGTTACGAGCAGTACTTC
TRBJ2-5 | NA | NA | TRBV25-1 | CASSPRGGKTQYF | TGTGCCAGCAGCCCTAGGGGGGGAAAGACCCAGTACTTC
TRBJ2-4 | NA | NA | TRBV3-1/TRBV3-2 | CASSQVVGANIQYF | TGTGCCAGCAGCCAAGTAGTGGGAGCTAACATTCAGTACTTC
TRBJ1-4 | NA | NA | TRBV7-9 | CASSPVKVGEKLFF | TGTGCCAGCAGCCCGGTTAAGGTCGGGGAAAAACTGTTTTTT
TRBJ1-4 | NA | NA | TRBV7-2 | CASSLAGSSNEKLFF | TGTGCCAGCAGCTTAGCCGGGTCCTCTAATGAAAAACTGTTTTTT
TRBJ1-1 | TRBD1 | NA | TRBV6-2/TRBV6-3 | CASSYPVGQGMNTEAFF | TGTGCCAGCAGTTACCCCGTAGGACAGGGGATGAACACTGAAGCTTTCTTT
TRBJ1-5 | TRBD1 | NA | TRBV27 | CASSPGTGPSNQPQHF | TGTGCCAGCAGTCCCGGGACAGGTCCTAGCAATCAGCCCCAGCATTTT
TRBJ2-1 | TRBD2 | NA | TRBV6-5 | CASTRGGEQFF | TGTGCCAGCACCCGGGGGGGTGAGCAGTTCTTC
TRBJ2-7 | NA | NA | TRBV21-1 | CAGQGTYEQYF | TGTGCCGGACAGGGTACCTACGAGCAGTACTTC
TRBJ1-5 | NA | NA | TRBV30 | CAWSVRGSNQPQHF | TGTGCCTGGAGTGTACGAGGCAGCAATCAGCCCCAGCATTTT
TRBJ1-2 | NA | NA | TRBV5-6 | CASSLSRVGGYTF | TGTGCCAGCAGCTTGAGCAGGGTTGGTGGCTACACCTTC
TRBJ1-5 | NA | once | TRBV15 | CATGTGNSNQPQHF | TGTGCCACCGGAACAGGGAATAGCAATCAGCCCCAGCATTTT